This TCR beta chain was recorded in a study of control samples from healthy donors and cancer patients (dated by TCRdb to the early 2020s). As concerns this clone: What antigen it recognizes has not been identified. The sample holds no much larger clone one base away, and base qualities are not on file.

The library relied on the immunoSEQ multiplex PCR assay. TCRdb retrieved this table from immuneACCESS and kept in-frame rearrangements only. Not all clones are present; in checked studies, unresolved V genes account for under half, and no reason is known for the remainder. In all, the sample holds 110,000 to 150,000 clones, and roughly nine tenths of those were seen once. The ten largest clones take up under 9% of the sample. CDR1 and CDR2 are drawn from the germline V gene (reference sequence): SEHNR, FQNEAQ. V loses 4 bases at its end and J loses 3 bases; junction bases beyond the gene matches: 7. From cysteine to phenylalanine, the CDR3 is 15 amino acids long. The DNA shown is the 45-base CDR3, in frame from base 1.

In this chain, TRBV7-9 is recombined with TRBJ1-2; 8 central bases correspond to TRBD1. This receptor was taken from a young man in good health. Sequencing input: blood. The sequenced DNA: TGTGCCAGCAGCTCACACCTGACAGGGGACTATGGCTACACCTTC. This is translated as CASSSHLTGDYGYTF.